Included here is one T cell receptor beta chain sequence, with context. Sequencing was performed with immunoSEQ multiplex PCR; in TCRdb, only in-frame clones are kept and a portion is missing. The table lists hundreds of thousands of clones, roughly 90% of them singletons. The germline V gene has CDR1 SGHRS and CDR2 YFSETQ. This CDR3 comprises 19 residues. Losses at the gene ends were 0 bases for V and 8 bases for J; bases not matched to a gene: 16. These data come from a study of blood T cell repertoires in COVID-19. Patients from Seattle were sampled longitudinally, starting during active infection.

This sequence originates from a woman aged 30 to 39 with COVID-19, enrolled during active disease. This sequence joins TRBV5-1 and TRBJ1-6; TRBD1 matches at 8 bases. Input material: peripheral blood. In DNA form, the CDR3 reads TGCGCCAGCAGCTTGGGGACAGGGACCGGAGTGGGCCAATATTCACCCCTCCACTTT. Residues: CASSLGTGTGVGQYSPLHF. The whole variable domain, filled in from reference TRBV5-1 and TRBJ1-6, reads KAGVTQTPRYLIKTRGQQVTLSCSPISGHRSVSWYQQTPGQGLQFLFEYFSETQRNKGNFPGRFSGRQFSNSRSEMNVSTLELGDSALYLCASSLGTGTGVGQYSPLHFGNGTRLTVT.